This TCR beta chain was profiled in a study of response to subunit inactivated influenza vaccine. Study-wide points: Authors suggested seasonal influenza vaccinations each recruit few new T cells.

Trimming pared 8 bases from V and 8 bases from J, leaving 23 bases between. The CDR3 runs 15 residues. CDR1 is MNHEY, CDR2 SMNVEV, per germline (reference sequence). TCRdb reprocessed the RT-PCR reads with MiXCR, giving one entry per CDR3 protein. The sample shows more than 550,000 distinct CDR3 sequences, approximately 10% of them seen only once. In regard to this clonotype: No antigen is known for it.

V gene TRBV27 combines with J gene TRBJ2-3; tentative D call: TRBD2 (6 bases). This TCR was recovered from a man aged 50 to 60 who received an inactivated influenza vaccine. This specimen consisted of PBMCs from blood, obtained on the day of vaccination. Here the CDR3 DNA reads TGTGCCAGCTCCTCGGTGGGCGGGGCACAAGGTACGCAGTATTTT. This encodes CASSSVGGAQGTQYF.